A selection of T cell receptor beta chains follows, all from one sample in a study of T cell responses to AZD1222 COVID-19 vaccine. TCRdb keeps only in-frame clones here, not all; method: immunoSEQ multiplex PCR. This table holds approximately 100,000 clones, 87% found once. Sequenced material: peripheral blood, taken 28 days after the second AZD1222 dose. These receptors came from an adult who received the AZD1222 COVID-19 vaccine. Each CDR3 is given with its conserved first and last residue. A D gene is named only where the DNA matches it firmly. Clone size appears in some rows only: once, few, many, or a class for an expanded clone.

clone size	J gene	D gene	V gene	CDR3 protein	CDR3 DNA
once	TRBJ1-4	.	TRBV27	CASSTRVRGDEKLFF	TGTGCCAGCAGTACGAGGGTCCGAGGGGATGAAAAACTGTTTTTT
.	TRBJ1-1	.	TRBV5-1	CASSFMGGTEAFF	TGCGCCAGCAGCTTTATGGGGGGCACTGAAGCTTTCTTT
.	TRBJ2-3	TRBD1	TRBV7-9	CASSAGTGASTDTQYF	TGTGCCAGCAGCGCGGGGACAGGGGCGAGCACAGATACGCAGTATTTT
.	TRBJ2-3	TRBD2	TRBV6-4	CASSDTSGSGTDTQYF	TGTGCCAGCAGTGACACGAGCGGGAGTGGCACAGATACGCAGTATTTT
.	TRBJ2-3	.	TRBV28	CASFAQEGPDTQYF	TGTGCCAGCTTTGCGCAAGAGGGCCCAGATACGCAGTATTTT
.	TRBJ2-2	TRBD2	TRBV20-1	CSASSGEENTGELFF	TGCAGTGCTAGTAGCGGGGAGGAGAACACCGGGGAGCTGTTTTTT
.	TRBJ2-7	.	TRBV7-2	CASSLEGRREQYF	TGTGCCAGCAGCTTAGAAGGGAGGCGCGAGCAGTACTTC
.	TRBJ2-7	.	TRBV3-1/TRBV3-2	CASSRGLFATYEQYF	TGTGCCAGCAGCCGGGGACTTTTCGCCACCTACGAGCAGTACTTC
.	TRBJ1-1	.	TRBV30	CAWGRGNTEAFF	TGTGCCTGGGGCAGGGGGAACACTGAAGCTTTCTTT
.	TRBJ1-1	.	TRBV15	CATSSSGITEAFF	TGTGCCACCAGCAGTTCAGGGATTACTGAAGCTTTCTTT
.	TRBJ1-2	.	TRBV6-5	CASSQRTGYTF	TGTGCCAGCAGTCAAAGAACTGGCTACACCTTC
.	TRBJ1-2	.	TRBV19	CASYSGEYGYTF	TGTGCCAGCTACAGTGGGGAGTATGGCTACACCTTC
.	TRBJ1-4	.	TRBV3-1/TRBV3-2	CASRVGRNEKLFF	TGTGCCAGCAGAGTGGGCAGGAATGAAAAACTGTTTTTT
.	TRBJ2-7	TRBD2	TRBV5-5	CASSFSSGGGSYEQYF	TGTGCCAGCAGCTTTTCGAGCGGGGGAGGCTCCTACGAGCAGTACTTC
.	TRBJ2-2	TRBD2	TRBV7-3	CASSSQREGGELFF	TGTGCCAGCAGCTCCCAGCGGGAGGGCGGGGAGCTGTTTTTT
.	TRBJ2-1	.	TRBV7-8	CASSLVGYNEQFF	TGTGCCAGCAGCTTAGTGGGTTATAATGAGCAGTTCTTC
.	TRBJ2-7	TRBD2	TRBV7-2	CASSFGGATYEQYF	TGTGCCAGCAGCTTCGGGGGGGCAACCTACGAGCAGTACTTC
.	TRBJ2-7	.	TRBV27	CASSSWDERNEQYF	TGTGCCAGCAGTTCGTGGGACGAACGGAACGAGCAGTACTTC
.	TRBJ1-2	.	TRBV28	CASSLIGRIYGYTF	TGTGCCAGCAGTTTAATTGGGAGAATCTATGGCTACACCTTC
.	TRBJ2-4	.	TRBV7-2	CASSATLTAFVF	TGTGCCAGCAGCGCAACCCTGACAGCCTTTGTCTTC
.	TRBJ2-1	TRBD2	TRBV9	CASSVETSGAYNEQFF	TGTGCCAGCAGCGTAGAAACTAGCGGGGCTTACAATGAGCAGTTCTTC
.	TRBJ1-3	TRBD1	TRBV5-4	CASSNGRDRVGNTIYF	TGTGCCAGCAGTAACGGGAGGGACAGGGTTGGAAACACCATATATTTT
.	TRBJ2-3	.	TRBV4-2	CASSQERRGRWSTDTQYF	TGTGCCAGCAGCCAAGAGCGGCGAGGGCGATGGTCCACAGATACGCAGTATTTT
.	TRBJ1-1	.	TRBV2	CASSTRGQGLYDAEAFF	TGTGCCAGCAGTACCCGGGGGCAGGGGCTTTACGACGCTGAAGCTTTCTTT
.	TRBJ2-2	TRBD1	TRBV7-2	CASVRTGLTGELFF	TGTGCCAGCGTAAGGACAGGGCTCACCGGGGAGCTGTTTTTT
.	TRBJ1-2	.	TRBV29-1	CSVSLGTTGYNNGYTF	TGCAGCGTGTCGCTTGGTACTACAGGGTATAATAATGGCTACACCTTC
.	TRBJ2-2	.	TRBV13	CASTPRQGWTGELFF	TGTGCCAGCACCCCGCGGCAGGGATGGACCGGGGAGCTGTTTTTT
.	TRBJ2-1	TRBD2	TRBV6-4	CASSDSGGGVNEQFF	TGTGCCAGCAGTGACTCTGGGGGAGGGGTAAATGAGCAGTTCTTC
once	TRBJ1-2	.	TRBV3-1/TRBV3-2	CASSQDAGAMGYTF	TGTGCCAGCAGCCAAGATGCGGGGGCGATGGGCTACACCTTC
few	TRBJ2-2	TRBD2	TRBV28	CASSFVIASGDTGELFF	TGTGCCAGCAGTTTCGTTATTGCTAGCGGGGACACCGGGGAGCTGTTTTTT
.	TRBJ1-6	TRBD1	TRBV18	CASSPLPGQGDSPLHF	TGTGCCAGCTCACCTCTTCCGGGACAGGGGGACTCACCCCTCCACTTT
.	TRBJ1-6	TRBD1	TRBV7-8	CASSLDRGNSPLHF	TGTGCCAGCAGCCTGGACAGGGGGAATTCACCCCTCCACTTT
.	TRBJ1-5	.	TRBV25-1	CASSGGSSESNQPQHF	TGTGCCAGCAGTGGTGGCAGTTCTGAAAGCAATCAGCCCCAGCATTTT
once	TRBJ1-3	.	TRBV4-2	CASSQGGGNTIYF	TGTGCCAGCAGCCAGGGCGGCGGAAACACCATATATTTT
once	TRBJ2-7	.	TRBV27	CASGRGALYEQYF	TGTGCCAGCGGCAGGGGGGCTCTCTACGAGCAGTACTTC
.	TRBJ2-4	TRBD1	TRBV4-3	CASSQTGVSSIQYF	TGCGCCAGCAGCCAGACAGGGGTTTCGTCCATTCAGTACTTC
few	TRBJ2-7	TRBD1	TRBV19	CASKGQGSGEQYF	TGTGCCAGTAAGGGACAGGGGAGTGGAGAGCAGTACTTC
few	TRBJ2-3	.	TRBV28	CASSLTGPGTDTQYF	TGTGCCAGCAGTTTGACCGGGCCTGGCACAGATACGCAGTATTTT
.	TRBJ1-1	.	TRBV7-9	CASSSTGITEAFF	TGTGCCAGCAGTTCTACAGGGATCACTGAAGCTTTCTTT